One TCR beta chain is described in this entry. The sample comes from a study of monozygotic twins with inflammatory bowel disease. No T cells were sorted before total RNA was taken from whole blood. Per germline, CDR1 SGHTA and CDR2 FQGTGA. There are 13 residues in the CDR3. TCRalpha and TCRbeta cDNA underwent two nested PCRs of about 15 and 9 cycles. Reanalyzing the 5' RACE reads, TCRdb keeps one entry per CDR3 protein, without DNA. The sample holds under 200,000 distinct CDR3 sequences. Sequencing input: blood. The TCR comes from a human donor with ulcerative colitis or Crohn's disease, or a healthy co-twin of an affected twin (not recorded which). The chain couples TRBV7-3 to TRBJ1-2. The CDR3 reads CASSSQGGLGYTF.